These T cell receptor beta chains were read from a single sample in a study of radiotherapy plus CTLA-4 blockade in lung cancer. Only in-frame clones appear in the TCRdb table, and some are missing; sequencing was by immunoSEQ multiplex PCR. This table holds tens of thousands of clones, almost 85% found once. The sequences come from peripheral blood, collected from a patient treated with radiotherapy plus ipilimumab. These receptors came from a human donor with non-small cell lung cancer whose response to radiotherapy plus ipilimumab could not be evaluated. CDR3s include the opening cysteine and the closing phenylalanine or tryptophan.

J: TRBJ1-2; V: TRBV9; CDR3: CASSAGGQANYGYTF
J: TRBJ2-3; V: TRBV7-2; CDR3: CASSLAARERESADTQYF
J: TRBJ1-1; V: TRBV18; CDR3: CASSPGTIGTEAFF
J: TRBJ2-4; V: TRBV5-1; CDR3: CASSLPGNIQYF
J: TRBJ1-1; V: TRBV2; CDR3: CASSEDRHNTEAFF
J: TRBJ2-3; V: TRBV9; CDR3: CASSPEQGLAASTDTQYF
J: TRBJ1-1; V: TRBV6-5; CDR3: CASSYFSRGYTEAFF
J: TRBJ2-4; V: TRBV19; CDR3: CASSPGSIQYF
J: TRBJ1-2; V: TRBV4-2; CDR3: CASSEDRGQFGYTF
J: TRBJ2-2; V: TRBV5-4; CDR3: CASRPPTGAGELFF
J: TRBJ2-1; V: TRBV6-4; CDR3: CASSSERGHEQFF
J: TRBJ2-7; V: TRBV5-1; CDR3: CASSADRAYEQYF
J: TRBJ2-7; V: TRBV5-4; CDR3: CASSLTDSTREQYF
J: TRBJ2-1; V: TRBV7-6; CDR3: CASSPRWVSGRAGNEQFF
J: TRBJ2-7; V: TRBV30; CDR3: CAWSVSSGRFEQYF
J: TRBJ2-1; V: TRBV2; CDR3: CASTLRSGEQFF
J: TRBJ2-7; V: TRBV11-2; CDR3: CASSLASGTYEQYF
J: TRBJ2-7; V: TRBV28; CDR3: CASSPRVGEQYF
J: TRBJ2-1; V: TRBV7-9; CDR3: CASSTQNHNEQFF
J: TRBJ1-2; V: TRBV28; CDR3: CASTPGQLPYGYTF
J: TRBJ2-1; V: TRBV27; CDR3: CASSPRQGAYNEQFF
J: TRBJ1-1; V: TRBV19; CDR3: CASSTSSLSVGAFF
J: TRBJ2-2; V: TRBV11-2; CDR3: CASSMPTSHGELFF
J: TRBJ1-5; V: TRBV5-1; CDR3: CASSPGHPGRGNQPQHF
J: TRBJ2-3; V: TRBV4-1; CDR3: CASRDGGSSTDTQYF
J: TRBJ2-7; V: TRBV14; CDR3: CASSQDEGLASLEQYF
J: TRBJ1-1; V: TRBV9; CDR3: CASSVGPYTEAFF
J: TRBJ2-7; V: TRBV20-1; CDR3: CSAYSYEQYF
J: TRBJ1-1; V: TRBV2; CDR3: CASSVRATEAFF
J: TRBJ2-7; V: TRBV4-3; CDR3: CASSQDRRDSYEQYF
J: TRBJ2-5; V: TRBV9; CDR3: CASSAWTSGSFQETQYF
J: TRBJ2-3; V: TRBV9; CDR3: CASSLQGASTDTQYF
J: TRBJ2-3; V: TRBV28; CDR3: CASSLWGQNLSTDTQYF
J: TRBJ1-2; V: TRBV7-7; CDR3: CASSPDRGHNNYGYTF
J: TRBJ1-4; V: TRBV5-4; CDR3: CASSAGQSNEKLFF
J: TRBJ2-6; V: TRBV28; CDR3: CASSPPEVSSGANVLTF
J: TRBJ2-1; V: TRBV2; CDR3: CASSSSGISYNEQFF
J: TRBJ1-4; V: TRBV2; CDR3: CASSEWGPGDEKLFF
J: TRBJ2-7; V: TRBV9; CDR3: CASSVGGTPSYEQYF
J: TRBJ2-7; V: TRBV19; CDR3: CASSPGTGKAYEQYF